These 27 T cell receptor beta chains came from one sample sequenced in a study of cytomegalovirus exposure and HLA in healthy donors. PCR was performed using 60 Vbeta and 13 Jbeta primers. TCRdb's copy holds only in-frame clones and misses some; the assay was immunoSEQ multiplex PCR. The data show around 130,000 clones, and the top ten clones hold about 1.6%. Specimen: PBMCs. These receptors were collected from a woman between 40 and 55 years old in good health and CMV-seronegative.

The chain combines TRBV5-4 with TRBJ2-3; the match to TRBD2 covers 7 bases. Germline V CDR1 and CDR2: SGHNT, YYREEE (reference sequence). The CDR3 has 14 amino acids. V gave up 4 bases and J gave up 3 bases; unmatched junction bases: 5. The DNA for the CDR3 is TGTGCCAGCAGCATCCGGGAGGAGACAGATACGCAGTATTTT. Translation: CASSIREETDTQYF.

The CDR3 DNA reads as TGCGCCAGCAGCCAAGTTAGGGGATTGAGCGAGCAGTACTTC. Translation: CASSQVRGLSEQYF. The chain employs TRBV4-3 and TRBJ2-7, with D perhaps matching TRBD1 (5 bases). V was pared by 1 base and J by 6 bases, with 13 bases between. CDR3 size: 14 residues. Germline CDR1 reads LGHNA; CDR2 reads YSLEER.

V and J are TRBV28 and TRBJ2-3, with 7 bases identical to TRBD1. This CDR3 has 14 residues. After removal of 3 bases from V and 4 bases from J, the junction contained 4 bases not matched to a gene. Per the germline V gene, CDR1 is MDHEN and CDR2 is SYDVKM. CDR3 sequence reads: CASSLTGTADTQYF. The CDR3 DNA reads TGTGCCAGCAGTTTGACAGGGACGGCAGATACGCAGTATTTT.

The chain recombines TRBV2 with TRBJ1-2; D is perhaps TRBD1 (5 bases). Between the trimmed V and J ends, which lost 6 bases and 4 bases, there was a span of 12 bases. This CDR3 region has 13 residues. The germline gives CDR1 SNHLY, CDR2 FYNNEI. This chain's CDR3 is CASRDYGGYGYTF. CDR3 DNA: TGTGCCAGCAGGGACTATGGGGGCTATGGCTACACCTTC.

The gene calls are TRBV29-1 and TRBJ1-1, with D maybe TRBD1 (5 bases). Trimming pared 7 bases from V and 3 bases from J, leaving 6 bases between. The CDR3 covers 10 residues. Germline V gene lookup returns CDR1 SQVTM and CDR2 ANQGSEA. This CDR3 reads CSARDTEAFF. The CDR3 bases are TGCAGCGCCAGGGACACTGAAGCTTTCTTT. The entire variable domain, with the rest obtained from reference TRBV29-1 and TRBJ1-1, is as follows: SAVISQKPSRDICQRGTSLTIQCQVDSQVTMMFWYRQQPGQSLTLIATANQGSEATYESGFVIDKFPISRPNLTFSTLTVSNMSPEDSSIYLCSARDTEAFFGQGTRLTVV.

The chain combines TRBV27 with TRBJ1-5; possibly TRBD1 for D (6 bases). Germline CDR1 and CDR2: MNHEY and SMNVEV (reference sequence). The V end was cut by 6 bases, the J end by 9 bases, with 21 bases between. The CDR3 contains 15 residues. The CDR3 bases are TGTGCCAGCAGCTTAGCCGGGGGGGGCCAATGGCCCCAGCATTTT. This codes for CASSLAGGGQWPQHF.

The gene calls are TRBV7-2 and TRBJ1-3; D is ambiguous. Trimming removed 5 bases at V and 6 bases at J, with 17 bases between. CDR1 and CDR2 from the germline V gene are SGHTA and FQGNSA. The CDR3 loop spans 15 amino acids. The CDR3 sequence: CASSAQTLQSNTIYF. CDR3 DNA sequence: TGTGCCAGCAGCGCGCAAACTTTACAGTCAAACACCATATATTTT.

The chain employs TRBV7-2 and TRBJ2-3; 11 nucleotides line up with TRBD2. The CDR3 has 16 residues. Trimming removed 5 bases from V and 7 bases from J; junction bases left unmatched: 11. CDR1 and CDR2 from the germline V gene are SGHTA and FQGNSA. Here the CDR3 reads CASSLPTSGAPNTQYF. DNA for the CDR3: TGTGCCAGCAGCCTCCCGACTAGCGGGGCCCCAAATACGCAGTATTTT.

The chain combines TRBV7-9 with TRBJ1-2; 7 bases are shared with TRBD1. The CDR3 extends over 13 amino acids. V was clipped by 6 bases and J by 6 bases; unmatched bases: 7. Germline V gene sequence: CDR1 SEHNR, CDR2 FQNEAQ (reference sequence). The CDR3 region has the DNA TGTGCCAGCAGATTAACCGGGACAGATGGCTACACCTTC. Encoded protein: CASRLTGTDGYTF.

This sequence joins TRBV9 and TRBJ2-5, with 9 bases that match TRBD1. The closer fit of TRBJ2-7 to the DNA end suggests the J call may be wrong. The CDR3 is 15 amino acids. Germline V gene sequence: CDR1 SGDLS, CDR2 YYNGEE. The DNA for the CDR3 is TGTGCCAGCAGCACAACGCCGGGACAGGGTGTCGAGCAGTACTTC. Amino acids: CASSTTPGQGVEQYF.

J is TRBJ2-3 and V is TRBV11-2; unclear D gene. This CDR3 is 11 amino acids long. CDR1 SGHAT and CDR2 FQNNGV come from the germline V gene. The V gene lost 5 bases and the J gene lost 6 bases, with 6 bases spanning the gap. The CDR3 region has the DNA TGTGCCAGCAGCCTATCTGATACGCAGTATTTT. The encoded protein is CASSLSDTQYF.

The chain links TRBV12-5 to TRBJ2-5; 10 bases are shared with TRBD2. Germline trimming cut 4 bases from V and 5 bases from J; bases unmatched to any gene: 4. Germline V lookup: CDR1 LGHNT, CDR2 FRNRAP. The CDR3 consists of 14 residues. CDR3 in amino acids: CASGSSGGAETQYF. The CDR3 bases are TGTGCTAGTGGTTCGAGCGGGGGGGCGGAGACCCAGTACTTC.

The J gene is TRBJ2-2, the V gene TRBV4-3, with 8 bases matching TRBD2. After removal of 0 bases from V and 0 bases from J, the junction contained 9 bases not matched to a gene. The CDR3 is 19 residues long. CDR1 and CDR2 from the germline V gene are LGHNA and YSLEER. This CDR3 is CASSQDLLAGGSNTGELFF. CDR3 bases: TGCGCCAGCAGCCAAGATCTTCTTGCGGGGGGTTCGAACACCGGGGAGCTGTTTTTT.

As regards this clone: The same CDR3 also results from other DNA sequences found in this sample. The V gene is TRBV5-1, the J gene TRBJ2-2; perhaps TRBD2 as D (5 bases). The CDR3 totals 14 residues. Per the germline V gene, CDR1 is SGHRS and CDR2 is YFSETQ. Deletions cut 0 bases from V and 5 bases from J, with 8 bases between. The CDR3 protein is CASSLAGDTGELFF. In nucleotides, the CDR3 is TGCGCCAGCAGCTTGGCCGGGGATACCGGGGAGCTGTTTTTT.

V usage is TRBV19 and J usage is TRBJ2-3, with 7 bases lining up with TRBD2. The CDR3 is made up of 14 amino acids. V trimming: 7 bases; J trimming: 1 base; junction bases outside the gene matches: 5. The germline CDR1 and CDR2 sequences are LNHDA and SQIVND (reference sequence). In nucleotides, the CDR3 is TGTGCCAGTACCCGTGGGGGGGGCACAGATACGCAGTATTTT. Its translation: CASTRGGGTDTQYF. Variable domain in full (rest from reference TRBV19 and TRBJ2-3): DGGITQSPKYLFRKEGQNVTLSCEQNLNHDAMYWYRQDPGQGLRLIYYSQIVNDFQKGDIAEGYSVSREKKESFPLTVTSAQKNPTAFYLCASTRGGGTDTQYFGPGTRLTVL.

The CDR3 protein is CASSSTGTGANVLTF. CDR3 DNA: TGTGCCAGCAGCTCGACAGGGACGGGGGCCAACGTCCTGACTTTC. This chain uses TRBV7-2 with TRBJ2-6; TRBD1 matches 7 bases. From germline, CDR1 is SGHTA and CDR2 FQGNSA. This CDR3 contains 15 residues. V lost 4 bases and J lost 4; bases outside the gene matches: 4.

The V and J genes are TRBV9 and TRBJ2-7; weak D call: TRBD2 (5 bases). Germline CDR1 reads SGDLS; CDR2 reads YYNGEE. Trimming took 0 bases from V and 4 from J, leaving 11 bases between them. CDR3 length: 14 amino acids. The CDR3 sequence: CASSVGGSAYEQYF. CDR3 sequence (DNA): TGTGCCAGCAGCGTAGGTGGTAGCGCATACGAGCAGTACTTC.

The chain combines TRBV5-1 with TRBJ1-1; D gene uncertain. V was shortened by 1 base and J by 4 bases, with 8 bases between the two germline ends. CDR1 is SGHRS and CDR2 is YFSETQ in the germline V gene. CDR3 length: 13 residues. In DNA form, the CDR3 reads TGCGCCAGCAGCTTGAACCCGAGCACTGAAGCTTTCTTT. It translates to CASSLNPSTEAFF.

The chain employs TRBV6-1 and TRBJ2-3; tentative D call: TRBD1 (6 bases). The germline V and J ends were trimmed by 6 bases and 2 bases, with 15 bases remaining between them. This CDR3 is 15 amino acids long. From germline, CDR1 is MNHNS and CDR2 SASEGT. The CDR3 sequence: CASSPARGPTDTQYF. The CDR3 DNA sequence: TGTGCCAGCAGCCCCGCCAGGGGTCCCACAGATACGCAGTATTTT.

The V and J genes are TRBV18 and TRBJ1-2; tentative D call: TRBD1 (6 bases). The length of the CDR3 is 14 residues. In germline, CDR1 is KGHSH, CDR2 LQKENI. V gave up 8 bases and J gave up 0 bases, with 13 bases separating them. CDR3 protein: CASKSGGPNYGYTF. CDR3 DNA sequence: TGTGCCAGCAAGTCGGGGGGCCCTAACTATGGCTACACCTTC.

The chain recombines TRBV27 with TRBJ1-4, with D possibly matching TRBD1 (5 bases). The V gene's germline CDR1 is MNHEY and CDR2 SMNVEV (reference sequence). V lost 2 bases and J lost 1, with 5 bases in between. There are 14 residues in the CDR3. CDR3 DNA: TGTGCCAGCAGTTTACAGGGAACTAATGAAAAACTGTTTTTT. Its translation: CASSLQGTNEKLFF.

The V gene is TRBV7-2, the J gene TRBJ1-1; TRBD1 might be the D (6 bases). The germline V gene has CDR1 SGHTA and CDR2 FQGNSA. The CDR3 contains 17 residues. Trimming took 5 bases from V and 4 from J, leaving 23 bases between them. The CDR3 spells CASSRKPGAIRGTEAFF. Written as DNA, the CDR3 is TGTGCCAGCAGCCGCAAGCCAGGGGCGATTAGGGGCACTGAAGCTTTCTTT.

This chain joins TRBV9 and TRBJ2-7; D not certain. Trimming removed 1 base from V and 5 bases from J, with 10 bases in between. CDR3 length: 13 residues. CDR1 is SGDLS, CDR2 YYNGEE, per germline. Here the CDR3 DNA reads TGTGCCAGCAGCGTACTTGCAGGTAACGAGCAGTACTTC. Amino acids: CASSVLAGNEQYF. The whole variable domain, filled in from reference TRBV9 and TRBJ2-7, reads DSGVTQTPKHLITATGQRVTLRCSPRSGDLSVYWYQQSLDQGLQFLIQYYNGEERAKGNILERFSAQQFPDLHSELNLSSLELGDSALYFCASSVLAGNEQYFGPGTRLTVT.

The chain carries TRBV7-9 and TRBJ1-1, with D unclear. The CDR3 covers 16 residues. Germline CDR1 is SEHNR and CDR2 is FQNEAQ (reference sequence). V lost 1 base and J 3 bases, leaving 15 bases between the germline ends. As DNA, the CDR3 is TGTGCCAGCAGCTTAGTCCAGACGTGGGGAGACACTGAAGCTTTCTTT. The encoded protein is CASSLVQTWGDTEAFF.

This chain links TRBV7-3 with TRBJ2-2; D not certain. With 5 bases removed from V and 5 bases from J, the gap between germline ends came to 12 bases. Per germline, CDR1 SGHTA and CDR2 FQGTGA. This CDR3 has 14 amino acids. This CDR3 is CASSPRSGTGELFF. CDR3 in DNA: TGTGCCAGCAGCCCGAGATCGGGTACCGGGGAGCTGTTTTTT. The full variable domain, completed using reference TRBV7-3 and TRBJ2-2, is GAGVSQTPSNKVTEKGKYVELRCDPISGHTALYWYRQSLGQGPEFLIYFQGTGAADDSGLPNDRFFAVRPEGSVSTLKIQRTERGDSAVYLCASSPRSGTGELFFGEGSRLTVL.

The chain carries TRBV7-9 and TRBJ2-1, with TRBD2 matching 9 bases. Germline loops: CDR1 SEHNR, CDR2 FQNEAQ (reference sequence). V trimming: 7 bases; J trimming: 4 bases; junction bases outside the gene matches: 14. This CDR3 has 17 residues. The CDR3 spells CASTLSLGRGGYNEQFF. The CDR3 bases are TGTGCCAGCACCCTTTCTTTGGGGCGGGGGGGTTACAATGAGCAGTTCTTC.

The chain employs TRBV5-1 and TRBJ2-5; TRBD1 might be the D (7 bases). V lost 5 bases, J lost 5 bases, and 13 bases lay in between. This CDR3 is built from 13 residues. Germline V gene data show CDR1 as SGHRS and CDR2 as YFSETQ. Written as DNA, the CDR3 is TGCGCCAGCAGTAGGGACAGCGGGGAGACCCAGTACTTC. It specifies CASSRDSGETQYF. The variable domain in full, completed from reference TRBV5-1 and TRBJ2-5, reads KAGVTQTPRYLIKTRGQQVTLSCSPISGHRSVSWYQQTPGQGLQFLFEYFSETQRNKGNFPGRFSGRQFSNSRSEMNVSTLELGDSALYLCASSRDSGETQYFGPGTRLLVL.